Below, 11 T cell receptor beta chains from the same sample are listed, as sequenced in a study of T-cell memory formation after mild COVID-19. TCRdb reprocessed the 5' RACE reads with MiXCR, giving one entry per CDR3 protein. The sample shows about 110,000 distinct CDR3 sequences, about 17% of them seen only once. The sample consisted of PBMCs or a T cell subset sorted from them (not recorded which). The receptors originated from an adult woman who had mild COVID-19 (a few samples of this study predate the infection). Cell type and time point are not known.

This clonotype has a handful of counts. V gene TRBV2 combines with J gene TRBJ2-5; D gene uncertain. V lost 2 bases and J 3 bases, leaving 13 bases between the germline ends. Germline-derived CDR1 and CDR2 are SNHLY and FYNNEI. This CDR3 has 15 residues. The CDR3 bases are TGTGCCAGCAGTGAAATCGAGACGGTTAAAGAGACCCAGTACTTC. It specifies CASSEIETVKETQYF. Based on the CDR3 plus reference TRBV2 and TRBJ2-5, the full variable domain is EPEVTQTPSHQVTQMGQEVILRCVPISNHLYFYWYRQILGQKVEFLVSFYNNEISEKSEIFDDQFSVERPDGSNFTLKIRSTKLEDSAMYFCASSEIETVKETQYFGPGTRLLVL.

This clonotype was recorded at least ten times. The chain links TRBV7-6 to TRBJ1-5; 9 nucleotides match TRBD1. The trim removed 4 bases at V and 1 base at J, leaving 2 bases unmatched. The CDR3 is 15 amino acids. Germline V lookup: CDR1 SGHVS, CDR2 FNYEAQ. CDR3 nucleotides: TGTGCCAGCAGCTCGGGACAGGGAAGCAATCAGCCCCAGCATTTT. Its translation: CASSSGQGSNQPQHF.

The CDR3, as DNA: TGTGCCAGCACAGAAGGGCAGCTTTGGGGCTACGAGCAGTACTTC. It codes for CASTEGQLWGYEQYF. The chain is built from TRBV2 and TRBJ2-7, with D hard to call. Germline CDR1 and CDR2: SNHLY and FYNNEI. The V and J ends lost 7 bases and 3 bases respectively, with 19 bases between them. The CDR3 is 15 residues long.

The V and J genes are TRBV20-1 and TRBJ2-1; 11 bases match TRBD2. The ends lost 0 bases at V and 3 bases at J; junction bases unmatched: 7. The germline gives CDR1 DFQATT, CDR2 SNEGSKA (reference sequence). The CDR3 has 17 residues. CDR3 coding DNA: TGCAGTGCTAGAGATATCGCGACTAGCGGGAACTACAATGAGCAGTTCTTC. Translation: CSARDIATSGNYNEQFF.

The genes are TRBV4-2 and TRBJ1-2; TRBD1 might be the D (5 bases). The germline CDR1 and CDR2 sequences are LGHNA and YNFKEQ. The V gene lost 0 bases and the J gene lost 2 bases, with 7 bases spanning the gap. The CDR3 runs 14 residues. CDR3 coding DNA: TGTGCCAGCAGCCAAGAGGAGGGGAACTATGGCTACACCTTC. Translated: CASSQEEGNYGYTF.

The chain combines TRBV4-1 with TRBJ2-3, with a weak D call TRBD1 (5 bases). CDR1 is MGHRA and CDR2 is YSYEKL in the germline V gene. This CDR3 comprises 15 residues. V was pared by 3 bases and J by 4 bases, with 14 bases between. CDR3 in amino acids: CASSQIQASPDTQYF. CDR3 DNA: TGCGCCAGCAGCCAGATACAGGCGTCTCCAGATACGCAGTATTTT.

The sample holds a few counts of this clonotype. V usage is TRBV4-2 and J usage is TRBJ2-7; 8 positions match TRBD1. CDR3 length equals 15 residues. CDR1 is LGHNA and CDR2 is YNFKEQ in the germline V gene. V lost 1 base and J lost 2; bases outside the gene matches: 4. In DNA form, the CDR3 reads TGTGCCAGCAGCCAAGCCGGACAGGGAACCTACGAGCAGTACTTC. Translated: CASSQAGQGTYEQYF.

The chain couples TRBV7-9 to TRBJ1-1, with D unclear. Trimming pared 0 bases from V and 0 bases from J, leaving 17 bases between. This CDR3 is 18 amino acids long. Looked up from germline, CDR1 is SEHNR and CDR2 is FQNEAQ (reference sequence). The CDR3 DNA reads as TGTGCCAGCAGCTTAGCGCTATTGGAAGGGCTCATGAACACTGAAGCTTTCTTT. Protein: CASSLALLEGLMNTEAFF.

This clonotype has at least ten counts. CDR3 region: CASSLWGRDGTQAGEQYF. CDR3 in DNA: TGTGCCAGCAGTTTATGGGGCAGAGATGGGACGCAAGCAGGCGAGCAGTACTTC. The chain employs TRBV27 and TRBJ2-7, with D perhaps assigned TRBD1 or TRBD2 (5 bases each). The germline V and J ends were trimmed by 1 base and 6 bases, with 25 bases remaining between them. Germline assignment: CDR1 MNHEY and CDR2 SMNVEV (reference sequence). CDR3 length: 18 amino acids.

The genes are TRBV2 and TRBJ2-2; D unresolved. Trimming took off 1 base at V and 4 bases at J, with 7 bases between the two ends. The CDR3 contains 14 residues. CDR1 and CDR2 from the germline V gene are SNHLY and FYNNEI. The CDR3 DNA reads as TGTGCCAGCAGTGAAGAGGAGAGCACCGGGGAGCTGTTTTTT. Translating gives CASSEEESTGELFF.

This clonotype appeared a few times. The chain couples TRBV25-1 to TRBJ2-2; D is perhaps TRBD1 or TRBD2 (6 bases each). Per germline, CDR1 MGHDK and CDR2 SYGVNS. The CDR3 is 16 residues long. The V gene lost 5 bases and the J gene lost 6 bases, with 19 bases spanning the gap. The CDR3 DNA is TGTGCCAGCAGTTATACGGGGGCCCCATCGTCCGGGGAGCTGTTTTTT. Protein product: CASSYTGAPSSGELFF.